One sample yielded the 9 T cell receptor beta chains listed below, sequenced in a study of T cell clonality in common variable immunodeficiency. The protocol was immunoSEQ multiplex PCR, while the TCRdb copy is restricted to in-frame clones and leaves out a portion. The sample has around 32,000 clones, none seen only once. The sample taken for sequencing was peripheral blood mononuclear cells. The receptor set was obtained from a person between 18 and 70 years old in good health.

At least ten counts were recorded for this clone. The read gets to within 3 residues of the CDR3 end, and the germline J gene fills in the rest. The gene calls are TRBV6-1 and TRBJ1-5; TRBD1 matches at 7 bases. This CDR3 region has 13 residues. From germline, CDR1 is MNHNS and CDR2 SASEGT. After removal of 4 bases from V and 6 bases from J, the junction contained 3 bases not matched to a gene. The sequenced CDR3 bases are TGTGCCAGCAGTGTGACAGGGAGTCAGCCC. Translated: CASSVTGSQP. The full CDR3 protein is CASSVTGSQPQHF.

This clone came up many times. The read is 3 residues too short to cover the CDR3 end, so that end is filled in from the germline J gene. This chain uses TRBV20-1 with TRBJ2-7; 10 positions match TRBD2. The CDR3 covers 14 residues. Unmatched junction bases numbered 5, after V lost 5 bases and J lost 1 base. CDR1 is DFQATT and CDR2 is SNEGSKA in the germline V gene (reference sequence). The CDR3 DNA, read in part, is TGCAGTGCTTTGCGGACTAGCGGTTCCTACGAG. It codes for CSALRTSGSYE. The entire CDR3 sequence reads CSALRTSGSYEQYF.

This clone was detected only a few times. The CDR3 here is CASQPRTGEYGQYF. The CDR3 DNA, read in part, is TGTGCCAGTCAACCTCGGACAGGGGAATATGGT. The chain links TRBV19 to TRBJ2-4; 9 nucleotides match TRBD1. The read ends 3 residues shy of where the CDR3 ends; the end is completed using the germline J gene. This CDR3 region has 14 residues. Germline CDR1 reads LNHDA; CDR2 reads SQIVND (reference sequence). Filled out from reference TRBV19 and TRBJ2-4, the complete variable domain reads DGGITQSPKYLFRKEGQNVTLSCEQNLNHDAMYWYRQDPGQGLRLIYYSQIVNDFQKGDIAEGYSVSREKKESFPLTVTSAQKNPTAFYLCASQPRTGEYGQYFGAGTRLSVL.

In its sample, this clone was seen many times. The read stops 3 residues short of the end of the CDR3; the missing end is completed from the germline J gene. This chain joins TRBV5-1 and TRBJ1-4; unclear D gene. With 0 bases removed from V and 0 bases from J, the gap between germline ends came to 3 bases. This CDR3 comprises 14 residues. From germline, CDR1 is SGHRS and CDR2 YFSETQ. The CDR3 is CASSLEATNEKLFF. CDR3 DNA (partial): TGCGCCAGCAGCTTGGAGGCAACTAATGAAAAA.

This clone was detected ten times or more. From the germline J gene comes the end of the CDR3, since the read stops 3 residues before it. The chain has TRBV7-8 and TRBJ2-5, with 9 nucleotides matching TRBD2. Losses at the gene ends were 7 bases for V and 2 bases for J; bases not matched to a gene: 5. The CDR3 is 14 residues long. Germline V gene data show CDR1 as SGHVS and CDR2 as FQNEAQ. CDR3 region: CASKRREGQETQYF. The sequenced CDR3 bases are TGTGCCAGCAAGAGGCGGGAGGGACAAGAGACC.

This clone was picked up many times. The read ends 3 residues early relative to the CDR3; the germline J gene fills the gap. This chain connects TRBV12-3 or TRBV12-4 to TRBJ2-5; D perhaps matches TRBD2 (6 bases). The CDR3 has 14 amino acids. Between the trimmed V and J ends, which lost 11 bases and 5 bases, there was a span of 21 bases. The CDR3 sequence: CAGGGLRVYETQYF. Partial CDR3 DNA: TGTGCCGGCGGTGGACTAAGGGTGTATGAGACC.

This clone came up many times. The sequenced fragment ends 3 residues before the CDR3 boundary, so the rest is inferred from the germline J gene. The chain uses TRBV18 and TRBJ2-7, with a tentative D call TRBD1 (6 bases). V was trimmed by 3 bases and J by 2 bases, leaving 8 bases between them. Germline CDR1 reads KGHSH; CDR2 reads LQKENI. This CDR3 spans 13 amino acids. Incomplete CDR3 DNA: TGTGCCAGCTCACCTGAGGGGGCCTACGAG. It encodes CASSPEGAYE. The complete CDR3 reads CASSPEGAYEQYF.

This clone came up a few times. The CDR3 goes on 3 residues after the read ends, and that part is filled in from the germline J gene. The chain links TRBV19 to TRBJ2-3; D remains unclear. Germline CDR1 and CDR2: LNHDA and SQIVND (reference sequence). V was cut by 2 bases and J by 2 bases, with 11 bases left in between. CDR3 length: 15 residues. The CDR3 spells CASSIYSGFTDTQYF. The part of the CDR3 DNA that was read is TGTGCCAGTAGTATATATTCGGGTTTCACAGATACG.

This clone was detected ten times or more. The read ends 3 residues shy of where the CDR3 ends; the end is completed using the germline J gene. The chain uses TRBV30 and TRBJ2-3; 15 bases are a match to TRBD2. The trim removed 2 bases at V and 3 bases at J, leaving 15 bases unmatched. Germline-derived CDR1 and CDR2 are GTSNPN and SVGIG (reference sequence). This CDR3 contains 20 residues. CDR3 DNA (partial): TGTGCCTGGAGTCAAGCCCGGACTAGCGGGAGGGCCTATGGTACAGATACG. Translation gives CAWSQARTSGRAYGTDT. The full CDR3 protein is CAWSQARTSGRAYGTDTQYF.